This TCR beta chain was profiled in a study of response to subunit inactivated influenza vaccine. Overall study results and limits: Few new T cells, the authors suggested, are recruited by each seasonal influenza vaccination.

From the RT-PCR reads, TCRdb called clonotypes with MiXCR, one entry per CDR3 protein. The table has hundreds of thousands of distinct CDR3 sequences, roughly 14% seen once; the top ten hold roughly 11%. As concerns this clonotype: The antigen remains unidentified.

Deletions cut 6 bases from V and 7 bases from J, with 15 bases between. The CDR3 is 14 amino acids. Sequenced here: PBMCs from blood, sampled about 12 days after vaccination. This TCR was recovered from a man aged 50-59 years who received an inactivated influenza vaccine. The chain uses TRBV12-3 or TRBV12-4 and TRBJ2-2; D is possibly TRBD1 (5 bases). The CDR3 reads CASRGAGIVGELFF. CDR3 in DNA: TGTGCCAGCAGAGGGGCAGGGATAGTCGGGGAGCTGTTTTTT.